This record concerns one T cell receptor (beta chain) sequence. Its antigen is undetermined. TCR subtype-specific primers in iRepertoire multiplex PCR prepared libraries for bulk and single-cell sequencing. TCRdb re-called the multiplex PCR reads; every CDR3 protein appears as one record, without DNA. This table holds about 6,600 distinct CDR3 sequences. The patients sequenced had a carbamazepine-induced Stevens-Johnson syndrome or toxic epidermal necrolysis reaction. These data come from a study of T cells in severe cutaneous drug reactions. As for the study in general: Patients came from Taiwan, Thailand and a European registry, 2011 to 2018.

The study's findings and limits: Carbamazepine-induced Stevens-Johnson syndrome or toxic epidermal necrolysis patients showed strongly raised TRBV12-4, around 32% in blister cells and roughly 5% in PBMC. A public TCRbeta CDR3 appeared in all seven CBZ-SJS/TEN blister samples, averaging roughly 14%.

The CDR3 has 14 residues. CDR1 is SNHLY, CDR2 FYNNEI, per germline. V and J are TRBV2 and TRBJ2-3. The origin of this receptor is a human donor with toxic epidermal necrolysis, a severe cutaneous drug reaction. Sequenced input: cells from a skin blister. The CDR3 sequence: CASSDDRGPDTQYF.